The 21 T cell receptor beta chains below come from one sample, sequenced in a study of blood T cell repertoires in COVID-19. Generated by immunoSEQ multiplex PCR, the TCRdb table keeps only in-frame clones and is missing some. This table has 200,000 to 250,000 clones, around 81% appearing once. The sequencing sample was made of peripheral blood. These TCRs come from a human donor in a cohort sampled during active COVID-19.

J is TRBJ2-7 and V is TRBV28; D is uncertain. Trimming pared 2 bases from V and 4 bases from J, leaving 15 bases between. Germline V lookup: CDR1 MDHEN, CDR2 SYDVKM. The CDR3 extends over 15 amino acids. The CDR3 DNA is TGTGCCAGCAGTTTAGACTCGGATCTCGGTTACGAGCAGTACTTC. Translation: CASSLDSDLGYEQYF.

The rearrangement uses TRBV7-2 and TRBJ2-7; the D gene is possibly TRBD2 (5 bases). V dropped 5 bases and J dropped 6 bases, with 14 bases sitting between them. The V gene's germline CDR1 is SGHTA and CDR2 FQGNSA. The CDR3 covers 13 residues. The CDR3: CASSRDFEGEQYF. The CDR3, as DNA: TGTGCCAGCAGCCGCGATTTTGAGGGCGAGCAGTACTTC.

The chain uses TRBV5-3 and TRBJ1-6; 9 nucleotides line up with TRBD1. TRBV5-3 is an open reading frame whose function is uncertain. This CDR3 is built from 16 residues. Trimming took 1 base from V and 9 from J; bases not matched to a gene: 8. The CDR3 bases are TGTGCCAGAAGCTTGCTCTATGGGACAGGGTGTTCACCCCTCCACTTT. Residues: CARSLLYGTGCSPLHF.

This chain uses TRBV5-8 with TRBJ2-2, with a weak D call TRBD1 (5 bases). Trimming cost V 0 bases and J 4 bases, with 13 bases left between them. Germline CDR1 and CDR2: SGHTS and YDEGEE. This CDR3 spans 16 amino acids. The CDR3 loop is CASSLVFGAGTGELFF. The CDR3 DNA follows: TGTGCCAGCAGCTTGGTTTTTGGGGCCGGCACCGGGGAGCTGTTTTTT.

V and J are TRBV28 and TRBJ1-1; possibly TRBD1 for D (6 bases). Trimming took off 7 bases at V and 3 bases at J, with 18 bases between the two ends. This CDR3 region has 15 residues. Germline V lookup: CDR1 MDHEN, CDR2 SYDVKM. DNA for the CDR3: TGTGCCAGCAAACCCCAGGGGCCGGAAGACACTGAAGCTTTCTTT. Protein product: CASKPQGPEDTEAFF.

The DNA of the CDR3 is TGTGCCAGTAGTCATGTCAGGGGGAATGGCTACACCTTC. This encodes CASSHVRGNGYTF. V gene TRBV19 combines with J gene TRBJ1-2, with 7 nucleotides matching TRBD1. CDR3 length equals 13 residues. The ends lost 5 bases at V and 6 bases at J; junction bases unmatched: 6. Germline-derived CDR1 and CDR2 are LNHDA and SQIVND (reference sequence).

The V gene is TRBV27, the J gene TRBJ1-2; 12 bases map to TRBD1. The germline V gene has CDR1 MNHEY and CDR2 SMNVEV (reference sequence). The ends lost 6 bases at V and 3 bases at J; junction bases unmatched: 2. The length of the CDR3 is 14 residues. The CDR3 DNA reads TGTGCCAGCAGCCGGGACAGGGGGCACTATGGCTACACCTTC. Its translation is CASSRDRGHYGYTF.

This clone came up once. This chain links TRBV2 with TRBJ1-2; D ambiguous. The V end lost 5 bases, the J end lost 7 bases, and 17 bases lay between the germline ends. Per germline, CDR1 SNHLY and CDR2 FYNNEI. CDR3 length equals 14 residues. The CDR3 nucleotides read TGTGCCAGCAGTCTAGCCTCCCAGGCTGCTGGCTACACCTTC. Translated: CASSLASQAAGYTF.

This clone turned up a few times. V is TRBV18 and J is TRBJ2-1; D remains ambiguous. Trimming took off 2 bases at V and 1 base at J, with 9 bases between the two ends. CDR3 length: 15 amino acids. CDR1 is KGHSH, CDR2 LQKENI, per germline. The CDR3 is CASSPNYLSYNEQFF. The CDR3 DNA sequence: TGTGCCAGCTCACCAAACTACTTATCCTACAATGAGCAGTTCTTC.

J is TRBJ1-1 and V is TRBV11-1; D not certain. The CDR3 totals 14 residues. V gave up 5 bases and J gave up 0 bases, with 10 bases separating them. In germline, CDR1 is SGHAT, CDR2 FQDESV (reference sequence). The CDR3 nucleotides read TGTGCCAGCAGCAAACAGCTCCTGAACACTGAAGCTTTCTTT. As protein: CASSKQLLNTEAFF.

V usage is TRBV24-1 and J usage is TRBJ2-7, with 8 bases identical to TRBD1. V lost 2 bases to trimming and J lost 4 bases; unmatched junction nucleotides: 12. The CDR3 loop spans 17 amino acids. Germline lookup yields CDR1 KGHDR and CDR2 SFDVKD. As DNA, the CDR3 is TGTGCCACCAGTGATTCGGGTGGAAGGACAGGGAGATACGAGCAGTACTTC. Encoded protein: CATSDSGGRTGRYEQYF.

V gene TRBV6-7 combines with J gene TRBJ2-5, with 8 bases lining up with TRBD2. TRBV6-7 is treated as an ORF (open reading frame) with a function not yet certain. The CDR3 sequence is 18 residues long. J was trimmed by 1 base and V by 0 bases; bases with no gene match: 10. The CDR3 reads CASSYSSHRGGPQETQYF. In nucleotides, the CDR3 is TGTGCCAGCAGTTACTCGTCTCATCGCGGGGGGCCCCAAGAGACCCAGTACTTC.

This clone is a singleton in its sample. At one end the junction does not follow the germline gene, possibly because of a read error. The gene calls are TRBV7-2 and TRBJ2-3; 12 bases fit TRBD2. The CDR3 is 12 residues long. In germline, CDR1 is SGHTA, CDR2 FQGNSA. The CDR3 sequence: CASSSSGGDPPF. The CDR3 bases are TGTGCCAGCAGCTCTAGCGGGGGGGACCCCCCTTTT. The full variable domain, completed using reference TRBV7-2 and TRBJ2-3, is GAGVSQSPSNKVTEKGKDVELRCDPISGHTALYWYRQSLGQGLEFLIYFQGNSAPDKSGLPSDRFSAERTGGSVSTLTIQRTQQEDSAVYLCASSSSGGDPPFGPGTRLTVL.

The genes are TRBV28 and TRBJ1-5; the D is unclear. The CDR3 has 14 residues. The V and J ends lost 7 bases and 1 base respectively, with 11 bases between them. Germline V lookup: CDR1 MDHEN, CDR2 SYDVKM. CDR3 protein: CASMGTTSNQPQHF. Written as DNA, the CDR3 is TGTGCCAGCATGGGCACCACCAGCAATCAGCCCCAGCATTTT.

This clone was picked up one time. V usage is TRBV5-1 and J usage is TRBJ1-1; D gene unclear. V was trimmed by 4 bases and J by 3 bases, leaving 13 bases between them. CDR3 size: 14 residues. From germline, CDR1 is SGHRS and CDR2 YFSETQ. CDR3 sequence: CASSKLGRDTEAFF. The DNA of the CDR3 is TGCGCCAGCAGCAAACTGGGTCGGGACACTGAAGCTTTCTTT.

The count of this clone is one. V and J are TRBV2 and TRBJ2-5, with unresolved D. V lost 5 bases, J lost 2 bases, and 9 bases lay in between. The CDR3 runs to 13 residues. CDR1 is SNHLY and CDR2 is FYNNEI in the germline V gene. In nucleotides, the CDR3 is TGTGCCAGCAGTTGGGCGAGACAAGAGACCCAGTACTTC. Translated: CASSWARQETQYF. The full variable domain, in which reference TRBV2 and TRBJ2-5 provide the parts outside the CDR3, is EPEVTQTPSHQVTQMGQEVILRCVPISNHLYFYWYRQILGQKVEFLVSFYNNEISEKSEIFDDQFSVERPDGSNFTLKIRSTKLEDSAMYFCASSWARQETQYFGPGTRLLVL.

The rearrangement links TRBV27 to TRBJ1-3; 7 positions agree with TRBD1. The CDR3 sequence is 15 residues long. The germline CDR1 and CDR2 sequences are MNHEY and SMNVEV (reference sequence). V was pared by 6 bases and J by 0 bases, with 5 bases of the junction left unmatched. The CDR3, as DNA: TGTGCCAGCAGACCAGGGGGAAGCTCTGGAAACACCATATATTTT. It yields the protein CASRPGGSSGNTIYF.

The chain recombines TRBV5-6 with TRBJ1-2; D is unclear. The germline V gene encodes CDR1 SGHDT and CDR2 YYEEEE. With 0 bases removed from V and 4 bases from J, the gap between germline ends came to 7 bases. The CDR3 runs 13 residues. As DNA, the CDR3 is TGTGCCAGCAGCTTGGTGCAGGTCTATGGCTACACCTTC. Residues: CASSLVQVYGYTF.

The CDR3 region has the DNA TGCGCCAGCAGCCAGTCCCGGGGGACGACTAGCGGGAGTCTAGATACGCAGTATTTT. Its translation: CASSQSRGTTSGSLDTQYF. The chain couples TRBV5-1 to TRBJ2-3, with 12 bases that match TRBD2. CDR3 length equals 19 residues. V was pared by 4 bases and J by 5 bases, with 17 bases of the junction left unmatched. Germline V gives CDR1 SGHRS, CDR2 YFSETQ.

The rearrangement links TRBV10-3 to TRBJ2-5, with D hard to call. The CDR3 covers 13 residues. Germline CDR1 is ENHRY and CDR2 is SYGVKD. The V and J ends lost 2 bases and 5 bases respectively, with 9 bases between them. The CDR3 sequence is CAISERVEETQYF. CDR3 DNA: TGTGCCATCAGTGAGCGGGTTGAGGAGACCCAGTACTTC.

This chain links TRBV10-3 with TRBJ1-4, with 9 bases aligning to TRBD1. Germline V gene lookup returns CDR1 ENHRY and CDR2 SYGVKD. V was pared by 10 bases and J by 7 bases, with 10 bases of the junction left unmatched. CDR3 size: 14 residues. The CDR3 DNA reads TGTGCCACCTACCCGACAGGGGGTATTGAAAAACTGTTTTTT. This gives the protein CATYPTGGIEKLFF.